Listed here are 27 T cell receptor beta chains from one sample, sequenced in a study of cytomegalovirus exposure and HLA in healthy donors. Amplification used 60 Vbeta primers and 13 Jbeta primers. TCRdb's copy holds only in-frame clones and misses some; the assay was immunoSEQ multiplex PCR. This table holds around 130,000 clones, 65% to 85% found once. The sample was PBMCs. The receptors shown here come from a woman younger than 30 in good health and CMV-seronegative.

The CDR3 protein is CASSSPGLAVYEQYF. CDR3 bases: TGTGCCAGCAGCTCGCCGGGACTAGCGGTCTACGAGCAGTACTTC. This sequence joins TRBV13 and TRBJ2-7; TRBD2 aligns across 11 bases. The CDR3 extends over 15 amino acids. Germline assignment: CDR1 PRHDT and CDR2 FYEKMQ (reference sequence). The junction had 5 bases not matched to a gene; V was cut back by 4 bases and J by 3 bases.

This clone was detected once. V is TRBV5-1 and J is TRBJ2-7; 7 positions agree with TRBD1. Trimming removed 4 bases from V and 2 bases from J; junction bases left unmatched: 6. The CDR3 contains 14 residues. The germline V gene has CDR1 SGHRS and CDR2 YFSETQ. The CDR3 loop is CASSKGDSTYEQYF. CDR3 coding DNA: TGCGCCAGCAGCAAAGGGGACAGCACCTACGAGCAGTACTTC. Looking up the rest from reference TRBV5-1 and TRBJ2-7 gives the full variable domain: KAGVTQTPRYLIKTRGQQVTLSCSPISGHRSVSWYQQTPGQGLQFLFEYFSETQRNKGNFPGRFSGRQFSNSRSEMNVSTLELGDSALYLCASSKGDSTYEQYFGPGTRLTVT.

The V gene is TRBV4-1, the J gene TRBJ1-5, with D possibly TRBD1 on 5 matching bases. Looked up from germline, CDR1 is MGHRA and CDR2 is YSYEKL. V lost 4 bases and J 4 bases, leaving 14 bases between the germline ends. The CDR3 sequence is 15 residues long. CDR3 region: CASSLGRGDNQPQHF. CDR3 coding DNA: TGCGCCAGCAGCCTCGGACGGGGGGATAATCAGCCCCAGCATTTT.

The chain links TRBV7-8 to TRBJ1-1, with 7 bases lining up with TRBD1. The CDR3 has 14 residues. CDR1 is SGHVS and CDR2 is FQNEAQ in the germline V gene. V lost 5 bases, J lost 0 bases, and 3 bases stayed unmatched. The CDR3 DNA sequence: TGTGCCAGCAGCAAGACAGGGCTGAACACTGAAGCTTTCTTT. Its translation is CASSKTGLNTEAFF. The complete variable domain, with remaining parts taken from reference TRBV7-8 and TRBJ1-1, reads GAGVSQSPRYKVAKRGQDVALRCDPISGHVSLFWYQQALGQGPEFLTYFQNEAQLDKSGLPSDRFFAERPEGSVSTLKIQRTQQEDSAVYLCASSKTGLNTEAFFGQGTRLTVV.

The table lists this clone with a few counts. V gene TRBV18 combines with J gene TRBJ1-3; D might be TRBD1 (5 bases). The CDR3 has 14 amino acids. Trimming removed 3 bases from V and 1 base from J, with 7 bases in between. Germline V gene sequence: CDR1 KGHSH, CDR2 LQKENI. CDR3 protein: CASSPGTSGNTIYF. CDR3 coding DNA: TGTGCCAGCTCACCCGGGACTTCTGGAAACACCATATATTTT. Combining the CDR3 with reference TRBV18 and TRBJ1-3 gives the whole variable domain NAGVMQNPRHLVRRRGQEARLRCSPMKGHSHVYWYRQLPEEGLKFMVYLQKENIIDESGMPKERFSAEFPKEGPSILRIQQVVRGDSAAYFCASSPGTSGNTIYFGEGSWLTVV.

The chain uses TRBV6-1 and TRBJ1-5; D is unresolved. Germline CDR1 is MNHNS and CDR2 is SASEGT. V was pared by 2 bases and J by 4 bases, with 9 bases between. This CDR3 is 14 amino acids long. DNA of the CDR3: TGTGCCAGCAGTGAACTGTACACAAATCAGCCCCAGCATTTT. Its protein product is CASSELYTNQPQHF.

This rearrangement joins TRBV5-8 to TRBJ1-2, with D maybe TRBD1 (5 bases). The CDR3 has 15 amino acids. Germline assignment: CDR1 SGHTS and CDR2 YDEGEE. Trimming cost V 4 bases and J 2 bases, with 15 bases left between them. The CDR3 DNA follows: TGTGCCAGCAGCCCCCCTGACAGCTACAACTATGGCTACACCTTC. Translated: CASSPPDSYNYGYTF.

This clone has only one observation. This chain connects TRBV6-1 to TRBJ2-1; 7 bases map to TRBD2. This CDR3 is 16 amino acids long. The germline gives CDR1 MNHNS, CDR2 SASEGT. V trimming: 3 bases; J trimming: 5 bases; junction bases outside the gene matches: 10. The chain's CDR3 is CASSDGGGVFDNEQFF. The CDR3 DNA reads TGTGCCAGCAGTGACGGTGGGGGGGTTTTCGACAATGAGCAGTTCTTC.

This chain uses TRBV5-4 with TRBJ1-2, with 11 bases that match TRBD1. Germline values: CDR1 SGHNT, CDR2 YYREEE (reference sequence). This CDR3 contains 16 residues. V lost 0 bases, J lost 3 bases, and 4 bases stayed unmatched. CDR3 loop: CASSLAGTGGYYGYTF. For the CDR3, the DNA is TGTGCCAGCAGCTTGGCCGGGACAGGGGGATACTATGGCTACACCTTC.

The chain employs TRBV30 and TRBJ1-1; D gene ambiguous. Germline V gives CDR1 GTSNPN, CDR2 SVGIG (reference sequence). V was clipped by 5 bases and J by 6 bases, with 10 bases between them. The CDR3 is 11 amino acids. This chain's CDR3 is CAWASVSEAFF. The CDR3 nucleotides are TGTGCCTGGGCCTCGGTTTCTGAAGCTTTCTTT.

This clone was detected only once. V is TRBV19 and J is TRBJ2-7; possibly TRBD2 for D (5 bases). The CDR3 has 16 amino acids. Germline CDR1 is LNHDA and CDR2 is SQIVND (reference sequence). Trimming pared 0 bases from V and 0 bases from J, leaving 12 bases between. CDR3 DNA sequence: TGTGCCAGTAGTATAGATAGAAAAGCGGTCTCCTACGAGCAGTACTTC. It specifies CASSIDRKAVSYEQYF.

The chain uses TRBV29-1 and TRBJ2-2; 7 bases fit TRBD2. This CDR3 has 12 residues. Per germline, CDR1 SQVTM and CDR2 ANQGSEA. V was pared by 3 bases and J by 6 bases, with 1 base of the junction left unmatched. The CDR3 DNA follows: TGCAGCGTTGAGCGGGAGCCCGGGGAGCTGTTTTTT. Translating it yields CSVEREPGELFF.

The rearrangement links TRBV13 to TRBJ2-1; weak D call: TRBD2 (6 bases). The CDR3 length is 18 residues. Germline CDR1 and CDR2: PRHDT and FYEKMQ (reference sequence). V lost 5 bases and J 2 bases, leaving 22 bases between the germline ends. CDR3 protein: CASSKSLAGRSPYNEQFF. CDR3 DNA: TGTGCCAGCAGCAAAAGCCTAGCTGGGAGGAGTCCCTACAATGAGCAGTTCTTC.

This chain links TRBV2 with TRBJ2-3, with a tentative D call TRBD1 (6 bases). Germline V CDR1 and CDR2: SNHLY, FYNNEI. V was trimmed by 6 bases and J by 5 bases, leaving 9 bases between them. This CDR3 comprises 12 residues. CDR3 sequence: CASSAGEDTQYF. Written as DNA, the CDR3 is TGTGCCAGCAGCGCAGGGGAAGATACGCAGTATTTT.

In nucleotides, the CDR3 is TGCGCCACCGGTGCTGGGACTAGCGGGAGCGAGACCCAGTACTTC. The encoded protein is CATGAGTSGSETQYF. The rearrangement uses TRBV5-1 and TRBJ2-5, with TRBD2 matching over 14 bases. J gave up 5 bases and V 9 bases, and 9 bases lay outside the gene matches. Germline values: CDR1 SGHRS, CDR2 YFSETQ. The CDR3 spans 15 residues.

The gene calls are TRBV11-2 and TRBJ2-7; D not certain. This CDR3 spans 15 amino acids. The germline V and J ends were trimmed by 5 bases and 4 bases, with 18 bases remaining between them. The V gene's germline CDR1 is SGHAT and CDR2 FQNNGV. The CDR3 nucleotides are TGTGCCAGCAGCGTCCTAAGCGCGACTCCGTACGAGCAGTACTTC. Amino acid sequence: CASSVLSATPYEQYF.

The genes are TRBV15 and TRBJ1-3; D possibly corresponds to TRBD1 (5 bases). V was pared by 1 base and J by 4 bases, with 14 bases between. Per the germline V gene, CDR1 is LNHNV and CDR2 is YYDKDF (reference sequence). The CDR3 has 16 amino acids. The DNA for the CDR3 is TGTGCCACCAGCAGAGCCCTTGACAGAACCGGAAACACCATATATTTT. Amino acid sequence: CATSRALDRTGNTIYF.

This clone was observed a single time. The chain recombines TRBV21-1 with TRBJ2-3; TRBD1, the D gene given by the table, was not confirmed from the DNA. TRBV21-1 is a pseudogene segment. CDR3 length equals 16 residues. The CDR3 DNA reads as TGTGCCAGCAGCAAATTGGGGCCCGAAATCCGATGTCCGCAGTATTTT. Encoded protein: CASSKLGPEIRCPQYF.

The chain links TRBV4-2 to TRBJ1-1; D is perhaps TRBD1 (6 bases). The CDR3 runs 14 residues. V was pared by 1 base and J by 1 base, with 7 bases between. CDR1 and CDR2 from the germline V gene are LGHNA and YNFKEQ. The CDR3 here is CASSQGGRNTEAFF. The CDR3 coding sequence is TGTGCCAGCAGCCAAGGGGGGCGGAACACTGAAGCTTTCTTT.

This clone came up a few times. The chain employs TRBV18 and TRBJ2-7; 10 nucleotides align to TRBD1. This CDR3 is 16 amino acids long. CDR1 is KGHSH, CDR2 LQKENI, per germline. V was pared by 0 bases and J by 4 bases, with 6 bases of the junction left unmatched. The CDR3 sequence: CASSPPEDRGMYEQYF. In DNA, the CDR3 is TGTGCCAGCTCACCACCGGAGGACAGGGGGATGTACGAGCAGTACTTC.

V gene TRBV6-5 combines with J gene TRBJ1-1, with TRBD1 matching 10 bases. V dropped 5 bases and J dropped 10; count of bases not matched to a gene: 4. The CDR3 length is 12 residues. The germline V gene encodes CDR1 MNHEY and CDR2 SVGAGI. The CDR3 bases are TGTGCCAGCAGTCCGGACAGGGGGTTAGCTTTCTTT. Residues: CASSPDRGLAFF.

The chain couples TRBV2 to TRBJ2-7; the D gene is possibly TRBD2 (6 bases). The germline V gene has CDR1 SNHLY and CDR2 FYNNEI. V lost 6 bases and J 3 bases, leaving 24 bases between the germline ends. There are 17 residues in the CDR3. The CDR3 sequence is CASRGGLERQISYEQYF. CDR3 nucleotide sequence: TGTGCCAGCAGGGGGGGACTCGAGCGACAAATCAGCTACGAGCAGTACTTC.

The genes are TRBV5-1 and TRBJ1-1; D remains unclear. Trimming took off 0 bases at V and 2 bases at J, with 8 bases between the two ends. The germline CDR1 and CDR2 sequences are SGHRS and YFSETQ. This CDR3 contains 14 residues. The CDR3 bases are TGCGCCAGCAGCTTGGCGCAGCGCAACACTGAAGCTTTCTTT. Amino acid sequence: CASSLAQRNTEAFF.

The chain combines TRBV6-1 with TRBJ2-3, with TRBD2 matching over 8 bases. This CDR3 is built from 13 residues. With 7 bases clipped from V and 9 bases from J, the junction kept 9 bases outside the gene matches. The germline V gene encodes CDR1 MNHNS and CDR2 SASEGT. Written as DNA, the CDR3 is TGTGCCAGCATCCTCGGGAGGGAGGGCACGCAGTATTTT. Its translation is CASILGREGTQYF.

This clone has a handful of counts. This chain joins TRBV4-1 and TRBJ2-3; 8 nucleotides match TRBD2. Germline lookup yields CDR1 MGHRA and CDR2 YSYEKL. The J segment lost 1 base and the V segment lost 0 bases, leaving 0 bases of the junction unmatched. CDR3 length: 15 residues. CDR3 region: CASSQDGGGTDTQYF. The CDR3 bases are TGCGCCAGCAGCCAAGACGGGGGGGGCACAGATACGCAGTATTTT.

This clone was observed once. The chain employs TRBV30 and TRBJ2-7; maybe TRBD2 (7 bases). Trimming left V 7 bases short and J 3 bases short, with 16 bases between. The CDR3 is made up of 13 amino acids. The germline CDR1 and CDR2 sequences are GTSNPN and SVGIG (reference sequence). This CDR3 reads CASTGEGDYEQYF. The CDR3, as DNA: TGTGCCTCCACGGGGGAGGGGGACTACGAGCAGTACTTC.

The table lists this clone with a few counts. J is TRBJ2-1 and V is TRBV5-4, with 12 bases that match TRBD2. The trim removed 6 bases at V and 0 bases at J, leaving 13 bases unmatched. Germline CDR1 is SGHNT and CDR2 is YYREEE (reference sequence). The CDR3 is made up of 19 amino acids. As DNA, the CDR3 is TGTGCCAGCAACTTTCGACTAGCGGGAGTACGGAGCTCCTACAATGAGCAGTTCTTC. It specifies CASNFRLAGVRSSYNEQFF. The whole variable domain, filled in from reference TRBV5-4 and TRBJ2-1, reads ETGVTQSPTHLIKTRGQQVTLRCSSQSGHNTVSWYQQALGQGPQFIFQYYREEENGRGNFPPRFSGLQFPNYSSELNVNALELDDSALYLCASNFRLAGVRSSYNEQFFGPGTRLTVL.